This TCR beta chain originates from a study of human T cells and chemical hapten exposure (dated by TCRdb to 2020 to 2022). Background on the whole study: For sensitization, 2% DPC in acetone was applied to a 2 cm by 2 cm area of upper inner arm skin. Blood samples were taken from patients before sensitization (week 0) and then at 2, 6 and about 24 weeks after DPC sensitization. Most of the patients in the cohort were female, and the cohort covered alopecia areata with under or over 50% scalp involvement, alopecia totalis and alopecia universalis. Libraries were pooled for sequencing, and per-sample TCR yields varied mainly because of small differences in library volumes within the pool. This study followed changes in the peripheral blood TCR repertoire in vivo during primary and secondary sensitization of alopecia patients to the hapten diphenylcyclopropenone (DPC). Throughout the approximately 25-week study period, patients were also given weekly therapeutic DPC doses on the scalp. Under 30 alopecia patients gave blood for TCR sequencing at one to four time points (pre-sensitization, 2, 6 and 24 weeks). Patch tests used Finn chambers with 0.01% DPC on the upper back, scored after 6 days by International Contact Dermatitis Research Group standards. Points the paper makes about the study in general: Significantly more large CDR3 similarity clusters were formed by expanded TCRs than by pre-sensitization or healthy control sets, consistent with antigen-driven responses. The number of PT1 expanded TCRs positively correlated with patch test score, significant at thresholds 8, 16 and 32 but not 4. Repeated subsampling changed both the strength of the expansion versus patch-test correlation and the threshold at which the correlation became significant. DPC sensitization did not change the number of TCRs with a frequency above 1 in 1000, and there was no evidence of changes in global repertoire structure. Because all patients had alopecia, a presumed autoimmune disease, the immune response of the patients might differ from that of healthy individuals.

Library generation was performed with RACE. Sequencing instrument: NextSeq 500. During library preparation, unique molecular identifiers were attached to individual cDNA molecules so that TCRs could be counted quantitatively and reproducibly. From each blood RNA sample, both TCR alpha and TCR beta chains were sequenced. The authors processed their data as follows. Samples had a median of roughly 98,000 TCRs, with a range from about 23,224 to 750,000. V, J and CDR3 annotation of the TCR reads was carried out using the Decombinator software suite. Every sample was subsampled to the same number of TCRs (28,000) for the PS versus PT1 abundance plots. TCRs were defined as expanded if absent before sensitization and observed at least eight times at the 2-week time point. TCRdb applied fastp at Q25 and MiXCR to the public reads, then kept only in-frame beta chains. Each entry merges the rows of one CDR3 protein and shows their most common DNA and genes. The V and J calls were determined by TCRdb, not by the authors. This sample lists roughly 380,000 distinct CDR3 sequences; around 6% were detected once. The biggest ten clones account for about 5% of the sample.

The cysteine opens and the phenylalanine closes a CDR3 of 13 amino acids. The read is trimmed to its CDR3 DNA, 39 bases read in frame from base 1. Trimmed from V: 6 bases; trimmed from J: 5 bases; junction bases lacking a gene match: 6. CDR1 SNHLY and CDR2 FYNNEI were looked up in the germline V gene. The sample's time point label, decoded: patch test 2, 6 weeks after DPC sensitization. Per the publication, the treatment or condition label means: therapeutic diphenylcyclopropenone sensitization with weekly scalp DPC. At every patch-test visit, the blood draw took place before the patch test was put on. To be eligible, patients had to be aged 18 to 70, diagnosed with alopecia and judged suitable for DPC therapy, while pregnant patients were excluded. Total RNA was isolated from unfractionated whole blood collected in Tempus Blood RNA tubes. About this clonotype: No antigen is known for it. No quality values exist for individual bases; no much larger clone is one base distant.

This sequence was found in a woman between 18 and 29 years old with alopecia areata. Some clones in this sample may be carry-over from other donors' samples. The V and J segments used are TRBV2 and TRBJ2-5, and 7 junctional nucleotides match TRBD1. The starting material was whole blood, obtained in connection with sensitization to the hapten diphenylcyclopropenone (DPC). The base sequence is TGTGCCAGCAGCCTAACGACAGGGGAGACCCAGTACTTC. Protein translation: CASSLTTGETQYF.